This T cell receptor (beta chain) was recovered during a study of CDR3 diversity in severe acne. Trimming cost V 0 bases and J 6 bases, with 18 bases left between them. The CDR3 extends over 16 amino acids. Per germline, CDR1 SGHVS and CDR2 FNYEAQ. One entry per CDR3 protein results from TCRdb running MiXCR on the PCR reads. The sample includes 85,000 to 120,000 distinct CDR3 sequences, 51% of them seen just once. Material for sequencing was blood. The clonotype originates from a male donor with acne. This chain joins TRBV7-6 and TRBJ2-7, with D tentatively TRBD2 (6 bases). The DNA for the CDR3 is TGTGCCAGCAGCTTAGCGCTCCCGGGAGTAAATACCGAGCAGTACTTC. This gives the protein CASSLALPGVNTEQYF. The full variable domain, in which reference TRBV7-6 and TRBJ2-7 provide the parts outside the CDR3, is GAGVSQSPRYKVTKRGQDVALRCDPISGHVSLYWYRQALGQGPEFLTYFNYEAQQDKSGLPNDRFSAERPEGSISTLTIQRTEQRDSAMYRCASSLALPGVNTEQYFGPGTRLTVT.